This TCR beta chain was sequenced for a study of T-cell memory formation after mild COVID-19. Overall study context: TCR clusters were largely donor specific.

Only a few counts were recorded for this clonotype. No antigen is known for it. Overall study findings and caveats: Memory cells collected pre-infection included some clones that later responded, suggesting cross-reactive memory joined.

With constant-segment primers, 5'RACE yielded cDNA libraries of TCR alpha and TCR beta that carried sample barcodes and UMIs. TCRdb itself ran the 5' RACE reads through MiXCR, one entry per CDR3 protein. Here the sample spans 250,000 to 350,000 distinct CDR3 sequences, around 15% being singletons. The germline V gene has CDR1 SGHTA and CDR2 FQGNSA. This CDR3 is built from 15 residues. V lost 8 bases, J lost 5 bases, and 9 bases stayed unmatched. Sequences were obtained from PBMCs or a T cell subset sorted from them (not recorded which). The receptor's source is a young man who had mild COVID-19 (a few samples of this study predate the infection). Cell type and time point are not known. This sequence joins TRBV7-2 and TRBJ1-5, with TRBD1 identical over 10 bases. CDR3 sequence (DNA): TGTGCCAGCGCCGCCGGGGACAGGGGTTATCAGCCCCAGCATTTT. This gives the protein CASAAGDRGYQPQHF.